The 13 T cell receptor beta chains presented below share a single source sample, sequenced in a study of blood T cell repertoires in COVID-19. The table came from immunoSEQ multiplex PCR; TCRdb's copy has only in-frame clones and leaves some out. In the table there are about 480,000 clones, 85% to 90% of which are singletons. Sequencing was done on a sample of peripheral blood. These receptors came from a woman aged 45-59 years with COVID-19, enrolled during active disease.

Remarks on this clone: In the same sample, other DNA sequences code for this CDR3. The V gene is TRBV2, the J gene TRBJ1-1; D might be TRBD1 (6 bases). The CDR3 is 13 amino acids. The germline V gene has CDR1 SNHLY and CDR2 FYNNEI. V shed 6 bases and J shed 4 bases, with 12 bases lying between them. The DNA for the CDR3 is TGTGCCAGCAGCCTTCAGGGGCCCACTGAAGCTTTCTTT. Translated: CASSLQGPTEAFF.

The chain has TRBV30 and TRBJ2-3, with D maybe TRBD2 (6 bases). The germline V gene has CDR1 GTSNPN and CDR2 SVGIG (reference sequence). The CDR3 extends over 16 amino acids. V lost 2 bases, J lost 4 bases, and 19 bases lay in between. For the CDR3, the DNA is TGTGCCTGGAGTACCCTGGAGGGGCCGCAAGCAGATACGCAGTATTTT. Translating gives CAWSTLEGPQADTQYF.

In this sample, this clone turned up a few times. V usage is TRBV5-4 and J usage is TRBJ2-3, with TRBD2 matching 9 bases. The V and J ends lost 4 bases and 1 base, in that order; junction bases with no gene match: 7. This CDR3 contains 16 residues. Germline values: CDR1 SGHNT, CDR2 YYREEE (reference sequence). DNA for the CDR3: TGTGCCAGCAGCGGACGGGCTAGCGGGGGCACAGATACGCAGTATTTT. This translates into CASSGRASGGTDTQYF.

The V gene is TRBV2, the J gene TRBJ1-2, with a possible D match to TRBD1 (5 bases). The CDR3 runs to 14 residues. V was pared by 8 bases and J by 0 bases, with 13 bases between. CDR1 is SNHLY, CDR2 FYNNEI, per germline. The CDR3 bases are TGTGCCAGCCTGGAGGGGCCCGCTAACTATGGCTACACCTTC. Protein product: CASLEGPANYGYTF.

The chain recombines TRBV6-2 or TRBV6-3 with TRBJ1-6, with D tentatively TRBD1 (5 bases). Germline V gene lookup returns CDR1 MNHEY and CDR2 SVGEGT. The CDR3 is made up of 15 amino acids. V was shortened by 2 bases and J by 5 bases, with 10 bases between the two germline ends. CDR3 amino acids: CASSYGAEDNSPLHF. As DNA, the CDR3 is TGTGCCAGCAGTTACGGGGCAGAAGATAATTCACCCCTCCACTTT.

With regard to this clone: Other DNA sequences in this specimen translate into the identical CDR3. V is TRBV6-5 and J is TRBJ1-2, with unresolved D. CDR1 and CDR2 from the germline V gene are MNHEY and SVGAGI. The CDR3 runs to 13 residues. The V end was cut by 2 bases, the J end by 2 bases, with 6 bases between. The CDR3 bases are TGTGCCAGCAGTTACGCGGGGAACTATGGCTACACCTTC. Translated, it gives CASSYAGNYGYTF.

The chain couples TRBV5-6 to TRBJ1-1, with 7 bases identical to TRBD1. Germline trimming cut 4 bases from V and 0 bases from J; bases unmatched to any gene: 9. The CDR3 has 16 amino acids. Germline CDR1 reads SGHDT; CDR2 reads YYEEEE. The CDR3 nucleotides read TGTGCCAGCAGCCCAAATACAGGGGCCCTGAACACTGAAGCTTTCTTT. Its translation: CASSPNTGALNTEAFF.

In this sample, this clone turned up a few times. The chain combines TRBV25-1 with TRBJ2-3; 13 nucleotides align to TRBD2. The V gene end was trimmed by 3 bases and the J gene end by 3 bases; junction bases not matched to a gene: 3. The CDR3 has 16 residues. Per the germline V gene, CDR1 is MGHDK and CDR2 is SYGVNS. DNA for the CDR3: TGTGCCAGCAGTGATCAGACTAGCGGGGGGACAGATACGCAGTATTTT. Translation: CASSDQTSGGTDTQYF.

Only one count was recorded for this clone. The V and J genes are TRBV6-2 or TRBV6-3 and TRBJ2-5, with TRBD1 matching over 9 bases. V shed 2 bases, J shed 1 base, and the junction held 5 bases outside the gene matches. Germline CDR1 MNHEY, CDR2 SVGEGT. This CDR3 region has 16 residues. The DNA for the CDR3 is TGTGCCAGCAGTTACATGGACAGGGGATTCCAAGAGACCCAGTACTTC. Its translation is CASSYMDRGFQETQYF.

The chain joins TRBV2 to TRBJ1-6; a weak D match, TRBD1 (6 bases). Trimming left V 4 bases short and J 6 bases short, with 10 bases between. The CDR3 has 14 residues. Germline V lookup: CDR1 SNHLY, CDR2 FYNNEI. The CDR3 spells CASSGSDSNSPLHF. The CDR3 coding sequence is TGTGCCAGCAGTGGGTCGGACAGTAATTCACCCCTCCACTTT.

This clone has just one count. V gene TRBV5-1 combines with J gene TRBJ2-1; perhaps TRBD2 as D (6 bases). Germline V gene sequence: CDR1 SGHRS, CDR2 YFSETQ. Trimming removed 4 bases at V and 0 bases at J, with 14 bases between. The length of the CDR3 is 16 residues. CDR3 protein: CASSLEDYPSYNEQFF. CDR3 nucleotide sequence: TGCGCCAGCAGCCTAGAGGACTATCCCTCCTACAATGAGCAGTTCTTC.

The chain uses TRBV18 and TRBJ1-1, with D possibly TRBD1 on 5 matching bases. Deletions cut 6 bases from V and 5 bases from J, with 16 bases between. The CDR3 totals 14 residues. Germline V gene data show CDR1 as KGHSH and CDR2 as LQKENI. The CDR3 loop reads CASSGGIQATEAFF. CDR3 DNA: TGTGCCAGCTCGGGCGGGATACAGGCGACTGAAGCTTTCTTT.

The chain carries TRBV10-3 and TRBJ1-3, with TRBD1 identical over 8 bases. The junction had 7 bases not matched to a gene; V was cut back by 10 bases and J by 2 bases. The CDR3 is 14 amino acids. The germline CDR1 and CDR2 sequences are ENHRY and SYGVKD. The CDR3 spells CATRQGSAGNTIYF. In DNA form, the CDR3 reads TGTGCCACCAGACAGGGGAGCGCTGGAAACACCATATATTTT.